One and the same sample provided the 24 T cell receptor beta chains below, sequenced in a study of T cell responses to AZD1222 COVID-19 vaccine. This table comes from immunoSEQ multiplex PCR, and its TCRdb copy is limited to in-frame clones, with some not included. The sample holds under 70,000 clones, 84% seen once. The material was peripheral blood, obtained on day 0 of AZD1222 vaccination. The receptor set was obtained from an adult in good health.

This clone was seen only once. This chain connects TRBV6-1 to TRBJ2-5, with TRBD2 identical over 8 bases. The V gene end was trimmed by 2 bases and the J gene end by 2 bases; junction bases not matched to a gene: 4. In germline, CDR1 is MNHNS, CDR2 SASEGT. The CDR3 is made up of 15 amino acids. CDR3 DNA sequence: TGTGCCAGCAGTGAATTGGGCGGGGGGCAAGAGACCCAGTACTTC. Its protein product is CASSELGGGQETQYF.

V gene TRBV5-1 combines with J gene TRBJ2-1, with 7 bases identical to TRBD1. The ends lost 5 bases at V and 7 bases at J; junction bases unmatched: 3. In germline, CDR1 is SGHRS, CDR2 YFSETQ. The CDR3 spans 12 residues. The CDR3 region has the DNA TGCGCCAGCAGGCAGACAGGGAATGAGCAGTTCTTC. Its protein product is CASRQTGNEQFF. The whole variable domain, remainder taken from reference TRBV5-1 and TRBJ2-1, is KAGVTQTPRYLIKTRGQQVTLSCSPISGHRSVSWYQQTPGQGLQFLFEYFSETQRNKGNFPGRFSGRQFSNSRSEMNVSTLELGDSALYLCASRQTGNEQFFGPGTRLTVL.

The chain couples TRBV28 to TRBJ1-2, with a weak D call TRBD1 (5 bases). The ends were cut back, 2 bases at V and 0 bases at J, with 7 bases in the middle. Germline V gives CDR1 MDHEN, CDR2 SYDVKM. The CDR3 has 14 residues. The CDR3, as DNA: TGTGCCAGCAGTTTACCGGGGGCTAACTATGGCTACACCTTC. Its protein product is CASSLPGANYGYTF.

The chain employs TRBV28 and TRBJ1-5; no clear D gene. Looked up from germline, CDR1 is MDHEN and CDR2 is SYDVKM. CDR3 length: 14 residues. The V end was cut by 5 bases, the J end by 3 bases, with 11 bases between. CDR3 protein: CASSRPGLNQPQHF. Here the CDR3 DNA reads TGTGCCAGCAGTCGGCCGGGCCTCAATCAGCCCCAGCATTTT.

The J gene is TRBJ2-7, the V gene TRBV29-1; no definite D call. This CDR3 is built from 11 residues. V was pared by 5 bases and J by 1 base, with 6 bases between. CDR1 SQVTM and CDR2 ANQGSEA come from the germline V gene. The CDR3 nucleotides are TGCAGCGTTACGGTTTCCTACGAGCAGTACTTC. This sequence encodes CSVTVSYEQYF.

This chain uses TRBV7-9 with TRBJ2-1; a possible D gene is TRBD2 (6 bases). V lost 5 bases, J lost 9 bases, and 23 bases lay in between. The CDR3 contains 16 residues. The germline gives CDR1 SEHNR, CDR2 FQNEAQ (reference sequence). DNA for the CDR3: TGTGCCAGCAGCATACGCGGCGGGACCGCGAAAAGTGAGCAGTTCTTC. Amino acids: CASSIRGGTAKSEQFF. The full variable domain, completed using reference TRBV7-9 and TRBJ2-1, is DTGVSQNPRHKITKRGQNVTFRCDPISEHNRLYWYRQTLGQGPEFLTYFQNEAQLEKSRLLSDRFSAERPKGSFSTLEIQRTEQGDSAMYLCASSIRGGTAKSEQFFGPGTRLTVL.

The chain couples TRBV6-5 to TRBJ2-6; unclear D gene. The V end was cut by 8 bases, the J end by 0 bases, with 8 bases between. Germline-derived CDR1 and CDR2 are MNHEY and SVGAGI. CDR3 length: 14 residues. CDR3 loop: CASGSSSGANVLTF. The CDR3 DNA follows: TGTGCCAGCGGTAGCAGCTCTGGGGCCAACGTCCTGACTTTC.

The count of this clone is one. The chain uses TRBV6-1 and TRBJ2-3; TRBD2 matches 14 bases. The V segment lost 3 bases and the J segment 5 bases; nucleotides outside the gene matches: 4. Germline V gene sequence: CDR1 MNHNS, CDR2 SASEGT. The CDR3 runs 16 residues. CDR3 sequence: CASSETSGGAGDTQYF. The CDR3 nucleotides read TGTGCCAGCAGTGAGACTAGCGGGGGGGCAGGAGATACGCAGTATTTT.

Only one count was recorded for this clone. The V and J genes are TRBV7-3 and TRBJ2-1; 7 bases are shared with TRBD1. CDR1 is SGHTA and CDR2 is FQGTGA in the germline V gene. V shed 4 bases, J shed 7 bases, and the junction held 1 base outside the gene matches. The CDR3 extends over 12 amino acids. Here the CDR3 reads CASSSQGNEQFF. The CDR3 DNA reads TGTGCCAGCAGCTCACAGGGGAATGAGCAGTTCTTC.

The chain links TRBV11-2 to TRBJ1-1, with D perhaps matching TRBD1 (5 bases). The ends were cut back, 1 base at V and 7 bases at J, with 13 bases in the middle. This CDR3 is 14 amino acids long. CDR1 SGHAT and CDR2 FQNNGV come from the germline V gene. The CDR3 DNA follows: TGTGCCAGCAGCTTAGTGTTGGGGGATTATGAAGCTTTCTTT. This encodes CASSLVLGDYEAFF.

CDR3 nucleotide sequence: TGTGCCAGCAGCCTTACCCCGGGACAGGGTCCAGCCGGGGAGCTGTTTTTT. Amino acid sequence: CASSLTPGQGPAGELFF. This sequence joins TRBV7-3 and TRBJ2-2, with TRBD1 matching over 9 bases. The trim removed 5 bases at V and 6 bases at J, leaving 13 bases unmatched. Germline-derived CDR1 and CDR2 are SGHTA and FQGTGA. The CDR3 is 17 amino acids. Combining the CDR3 with reference TRBV7-3 and TRBJ2-2 gives the whole variable domain GAGVSQTPSNKVTEKGKYVELRCDPISGHTALYWYRQSLGQGPEFLIYFQGTGAADDSGLPNDRFFAVRPEGSVSTLKIQRTERGDSAVYLCASSLTPGQGPAGELFFGEGSRLTVL.

The J gene is TRBJ2-7, the V gene TRBV7-9, with D perhaps being TRBD1 or TRBD2 (6 bases each). Germline CDR1 and CDR2: SEHNR and FQNEAQ (reference sequence). The CDR3 runs 15 residues. V was cut by 3 bases and J by 1 base, with 13 bases left in between. The CDR3: CASSFDRGLSYEQYF. In DNA, the CDR3 is TGTGCCAGCAGCTTCGACCGGGGGCTATCCTACGAGCAGTACTTC.

This chain links TRBV18 with TRBJ2-2, with a possible D match to TRBD1 (6 bases). The V end was cut by 2 bases, the J end by 7 bases, with 20 bases between. The germline CDR1 and CDR2 sequences are KGHSH and LQKENI. The CDR3 length is 17 residues. CDR3 in amino acids: CASSPIETQGIGGELFF. In DNA, the CDR3 is TGTGCCAGCTCACCAATCGAAACCCAGGGGATAGGCGGGGAGCTGTTTTTT.

The chain uses TRBV5-5 and TRBJ1-2; D might be TRBD1 (5 bases). V lost 4 bases to trimming and J lost 4 bases, with 20 bases between them. The germline V gene has CDR1 SGHKS and CDR2 YYEKEE (reference sequence). This CDR3 comprises 16 residues. The CDR3 DNA sequence: TGTGCCAGCAGCCTAACCTTTCGGGGGAGCGGCTATGGCTACACCTTC. It yields the protein CASSLTFRGSGYGYTF.

This chain uses TRBV12-3 or TRBV12-4 with TRBJ2-1; no reliable D call. The CDR3 extends over 12 amino acids. V was cut by 3 bases and J by 7 bases, with 7 bases left in between. For the CDR3, the DNA is TGTGCCAGCAGTTTCATCCTTAATGAGCAGTTCTTC. It is translated as CASSFILNEQFF.

The V gene is TRBV6-6, the J gene TRBJ2-1; no clear D gene. CDR3 length equals 12 residues. The V and J ends lost 2 bases and 9 bases respectively, with 8 bases between them. CDR1 and CDR2 from the germline V gene are MNHNY and SVGAGI (reference sequence). CDR3 nucleotide sequence: TGTGCCAGCAGTTACCTGGCAGGTGAGCAGTTCTTC. Residues: CASSYLAGEQFF.

The CDR3 sequence: CAWSLWTGGVFF. CDR3 DNA sequence: TGTGCCTGGAGTCTATGGACAGGGGGGGTTTTCTTT. V and J are TRBV30 and TRBJ1-1; 10 bases agree with TRBD1. The germline V gene encodes CDR1 GTSNPN and CDR2 SVGIG (reference sequence). The junction had 7 bases not matched to a gene; V was cut back by 2 bases and J by 13 bases. CDR3 length: 12 residues.

The gene calls are TRBV28 and TRBJ1-6; a weak D match, TRBD1 (6 bases). Trimming left V 3 bases short and J 9 bases short, with 12 bases between. The CDR3 is made up of 14 amino acids. Germline-derived CDR1 and CDR2 are MDHEN and SYDVKM. CDR3 sequence: CASSFQGTGSPLHF. The CDR3 nucleotides are TGTGCCAGCAGTTTCCAGGGGACGGGTTCACCCCTCCACTTT.

The CDR3 loop reads CASSGRSTGNTIYF. CDR3 coding DNA: TGTGCCAGCAGTGGACGGTCCACTGGAAACACCATATATTTT. The V call is TRBV27, the J call TRBJ1-3; D is undetermined. The germline V gene encodes CDR1 MNHEY and CDR2 SMNVEV (reference sequence). Trimming removed 5 bases at V and 2 bases at J, with 10 bases between. This CDR3 contains 14 residues.

The genes are TRBV6-5 and TRBJ1-2; weak D call: TRBD1 (5 bases). Germline V lookup: CDR1 MNHEY, CDR2 SVGAGI. Trimming took off 2 bases at V and 1 base at J, with 11 bases between the two ends. This CDR3 has 15 amino acids. The CDR3 is CASSYTSGVNYGYTF. DNA of the CDR3: TGTGCCAGCAGTTACACCTCGGGGGTTAACTATGGCTACACCTTC.

The rearrangement joins TRBV27 to TRBJ2-3; D gene uncertain. V was shortened by 3 bases and J by 4 bases, with 20 bases between the two germline ends. The CDR3 has 17 residues. Germline V CDR1 and CDR2: MNHEY, SMNVEV (reference sequence). The CDR3 here is CASSLIPGQLGSDTQYF. The CDR3 DNA reads TGTGCCAGCAGTTTGATACCGGGCCAGCTCGGGTCAGATACGCAGTATTTT.

This sequence joins TRBV2 and TRBJ2-2; D not certain. Trimming took off 4 bases at V and 2 bases at J, with 8 bases between the two ends. The CDR3 extends over 14 amino acids. Germline V CDR1 and CDR2: SNHLY, FYNNEI. The CDR3 protein is CASSALTNTGELFF. The CDR3 DNA follows: TGTGCCAGCAGTGCTCTTACAAACACCGGGGAGCTGTTTTTT. Filled out from reference TRBV2 and TRBJ2-2, the complete variable domain reads EPEVTQTPSHQVTQMGQEVILRCVPISNHLYFYWYRQILGQKVEFLVSFYNNEISEKSEIFDDQFSVERPDGSNFTLKIRSTKLEDSAMYFCASSALTNTGELFFGEGSRLTVL.

The chain uses TRBV5-6 and TRBJ1-2; D is ambiguous. V was cut by 5 bases and J by 8 bases, with 19 bases left in between. The CDR3 is made up of 14 amino acids. The germline V gene encodes CDR1 SGHDT and CDR2 YYEEEE. The CDR3 region has the DNA TGTGCCAGCAGTTTAACGGGAATTAAGGTGGGCTACACCTTC. Encoded protein: CASSLTGIKVGYTF.

The chain joins TRBV10-1 to TRBJ2-3; 7 bases agree with TRBD2. The CDR3 length is 14 residues. The V segment lost 3 bases and the J segment 5 bases; nucleotides outside the gene matches: 5. CDR1 WNHNN and CDR2 SYGVQD come from the germline V gene (reference sequence). Written as DNA, the CDR3 is TGCGCCAGCAGTGACAGGACTAGGGGAGATACGCAGTATTTT. The encoded protein is CASSDRTRGDTQYF.